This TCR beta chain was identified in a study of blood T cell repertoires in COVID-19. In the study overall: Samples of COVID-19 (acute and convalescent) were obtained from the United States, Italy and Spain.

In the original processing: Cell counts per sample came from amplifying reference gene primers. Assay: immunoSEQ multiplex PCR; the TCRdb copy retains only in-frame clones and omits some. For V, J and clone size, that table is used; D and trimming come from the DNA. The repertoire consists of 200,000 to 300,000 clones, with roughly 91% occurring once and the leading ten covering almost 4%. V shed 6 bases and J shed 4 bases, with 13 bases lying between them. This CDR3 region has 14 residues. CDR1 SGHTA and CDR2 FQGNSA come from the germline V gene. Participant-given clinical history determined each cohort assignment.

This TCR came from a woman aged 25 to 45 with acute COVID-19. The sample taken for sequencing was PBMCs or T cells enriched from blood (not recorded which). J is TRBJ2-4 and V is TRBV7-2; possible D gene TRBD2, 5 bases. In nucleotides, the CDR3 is TGTGCCAGCAGGAGGAGCGGATCGAAAAACATTCAGTACTTC. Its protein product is CASRRSGSKNIQYF.